This T cell receptor beta chain stems from a study of OX40 agonist ivuxolimab in advanced cancers. Across the whole study: Patients were infused with ivuxolimab every 2 weeks at 0.01 to 10 mg/kg. Patients with hepatocellular carcinoma, melanoma, renal cell or head and neck cancer made up the dose-escalation patients.

Some clones are missing from TCRdb's copy, which holds only in-frame ones; the method was immunoSEQ multiplex PCR. The sample shows about 59,000 clones, 84% of them seen only once. The investigators sampled blood at baseline, at cycle 4 day 1, and at cycle 7 day 1. The sequencing here drew on CD4+ or CD8+ T cells sorted from blood, taken in a trial of the OX40 agonist ivuxolimab. The sequence derives from an adult with an advanced solid tumor such as melanoma, head and neck, liver or kidney cancer.

CDR3 protein: CASSLGQGAGTDTQYF. The CDR3 DNA reads TGCGCCAGCAGCTTGGGGCAGGGGGCTGGCACAGATACGCAGTATTTT. V is TRBV5-1 and J is TRBJ2-3; 8 nucleotides line up with TRBD1. V shed 0 bases, J shed 1 base, and the junction held 4 bases outside the gene matches. The CDR3 consists of 16 residues. Germline-derived CDR1 and CDR2 are SGHRS and YFSETQ.